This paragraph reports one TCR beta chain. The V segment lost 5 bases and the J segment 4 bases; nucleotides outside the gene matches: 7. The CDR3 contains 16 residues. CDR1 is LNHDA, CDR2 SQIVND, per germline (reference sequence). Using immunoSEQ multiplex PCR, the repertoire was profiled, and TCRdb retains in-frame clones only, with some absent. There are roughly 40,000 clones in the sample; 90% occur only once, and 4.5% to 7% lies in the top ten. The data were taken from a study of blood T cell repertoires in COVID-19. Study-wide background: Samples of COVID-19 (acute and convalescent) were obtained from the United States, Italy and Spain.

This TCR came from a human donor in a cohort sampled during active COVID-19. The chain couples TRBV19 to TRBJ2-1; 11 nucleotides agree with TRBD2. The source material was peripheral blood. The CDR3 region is CASSSRLAGRYNEQFF. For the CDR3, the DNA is TGTGCCAGTAGTTCCCGACTAGCGGGGCGATACAATGAGCAGTTCTTC. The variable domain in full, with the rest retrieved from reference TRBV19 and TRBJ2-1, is DGGITQSPKYLFRKEGQNVTLSCEQNLNHDAMYWYRQDPGQGLRLIYYSQIVNDFQKGDIAEGYSVSREKKESFPLTVTSAQKNPTAFYLCASSSRLAGRYNEQFFGPGTRLTVL.